The subject of this entry is one T cell receptor (beta chain). Its antigen is not identified. This entry belongs to a study of ipilimumab plus nivolumab after autologous stem cell transplantation. Background on the study: DLBCL patients had primary refractory or relapsed disease.

Broader study findings: The authors say TCR, Treg and microbiome findings warrant further study.

Ipilimumab, 1 mg/kg, started 14 to 28 days after autologous transplant. Patients received nivolumab 3 mg/kg at weeks 1, 4, 7, 10, then fortnightly to week 26. Using immunoSEQ multiplex PCR, the repertoire was profiled, and TCRdb retains in-frame clones only, with some absent. The table has more than 15,000 clones, approximately 80% seen once. Germline values: CDR1 MNHEY, CDR2 SVGAGI. There are 14 residues in the CDR3. With V trimmed by 5 bases and J by 8 bases, 7 bases remained unmatched. The specimen was PBMCs, collected in a trial of ipilimumab plus nivolumab as post-transplant consolidation. This chain joins TRBV6-5 and TRBJ2-1, with 9 bases aligning to TRBD2. The source of this sequence is a male donor with diffuse large B-cell lymphoma. CDR3 DNA: TGTGCCAGCAGTCGGCGGGGGGGCGTGGATGAGCAGTTCTTC. Its protein product is CASSRRGGVDEQFF.